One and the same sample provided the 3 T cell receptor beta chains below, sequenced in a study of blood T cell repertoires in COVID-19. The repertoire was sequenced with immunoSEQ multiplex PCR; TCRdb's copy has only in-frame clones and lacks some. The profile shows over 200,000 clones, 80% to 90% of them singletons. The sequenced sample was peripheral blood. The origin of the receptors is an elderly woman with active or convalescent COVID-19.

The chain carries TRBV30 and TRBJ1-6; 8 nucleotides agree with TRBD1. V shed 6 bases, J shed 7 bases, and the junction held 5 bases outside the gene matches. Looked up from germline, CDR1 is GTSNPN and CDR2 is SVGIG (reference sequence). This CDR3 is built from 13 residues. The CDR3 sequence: CACEDRENSPLHF. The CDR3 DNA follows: TGTGCCTGCGAGGACAGGGAGAATTCACCCCTCCACTTT.

The CDR3: CASRRTGERGELFF. In nucleotides, the CDR3 is TGTGCCAGCAGAAGGACAGGGGAGCGCGGGGAGCTGTTTTTT. The gene calls are TRBV11-3 and TRBJ2-2; TRBD1 matches 9 bases. The germline V gene encodes CDR1 SGHNT and CDR2 YENEEA. The CDR3 runs to 14 residues. The J segment lost 7 bases and the V segment lost 6 bases, leaving 6 bases of the junction unmatched.

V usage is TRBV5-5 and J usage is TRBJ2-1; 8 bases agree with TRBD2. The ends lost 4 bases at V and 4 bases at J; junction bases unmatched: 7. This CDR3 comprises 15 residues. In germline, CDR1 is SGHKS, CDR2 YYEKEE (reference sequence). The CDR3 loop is CASSTRLAQYNEQFF. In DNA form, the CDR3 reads TGTGCCAGCAGCACCCGACTAGCGCAGTACAATGAGCAGTTCTTC.